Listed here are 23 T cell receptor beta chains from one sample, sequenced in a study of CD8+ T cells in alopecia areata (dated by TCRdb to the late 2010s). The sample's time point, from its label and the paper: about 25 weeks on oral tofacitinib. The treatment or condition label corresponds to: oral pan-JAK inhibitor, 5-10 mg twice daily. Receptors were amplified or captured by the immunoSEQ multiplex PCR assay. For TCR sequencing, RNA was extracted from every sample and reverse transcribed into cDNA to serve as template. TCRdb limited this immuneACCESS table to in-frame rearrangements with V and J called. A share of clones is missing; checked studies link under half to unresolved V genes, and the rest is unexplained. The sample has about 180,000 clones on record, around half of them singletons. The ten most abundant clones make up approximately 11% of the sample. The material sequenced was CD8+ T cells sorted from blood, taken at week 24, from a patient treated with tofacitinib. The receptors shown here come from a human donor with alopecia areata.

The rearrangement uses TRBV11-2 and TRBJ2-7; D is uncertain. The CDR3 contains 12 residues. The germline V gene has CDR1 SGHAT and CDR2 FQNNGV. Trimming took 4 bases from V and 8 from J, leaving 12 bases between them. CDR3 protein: CASSSDSVKQYF. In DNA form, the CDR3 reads TGTGCCAGCAGCTCTGATTCAGTGAAGCAGTACTTC.

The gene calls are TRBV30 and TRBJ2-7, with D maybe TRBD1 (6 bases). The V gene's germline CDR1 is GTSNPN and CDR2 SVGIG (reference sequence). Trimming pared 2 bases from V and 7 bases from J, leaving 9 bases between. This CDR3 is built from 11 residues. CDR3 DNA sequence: TGTGCCTGGAGTACAGGGCCTGAGCAGTACTTC. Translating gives CAWSTGPEQYF.

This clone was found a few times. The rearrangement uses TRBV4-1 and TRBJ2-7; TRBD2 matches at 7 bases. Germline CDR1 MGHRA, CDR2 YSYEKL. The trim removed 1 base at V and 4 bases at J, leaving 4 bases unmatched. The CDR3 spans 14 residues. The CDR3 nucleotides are TGCGCCAGCAGCCAAGCGGGGGGAAAGTACGAGCAGTACTTC. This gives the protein CASSQAGGKYEQYF.

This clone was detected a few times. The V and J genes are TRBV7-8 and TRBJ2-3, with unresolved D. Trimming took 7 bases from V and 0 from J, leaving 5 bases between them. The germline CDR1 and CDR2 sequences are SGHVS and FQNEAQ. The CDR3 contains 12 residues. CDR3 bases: TGTGCCAGCACCACTAGCACAGATACGCAGTATTTT. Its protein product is CASTTSTDTQYF.

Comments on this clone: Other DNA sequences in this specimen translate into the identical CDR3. CDR3 region: CASSFGTEAFF. Here the CDR3 DNA reads TGTGCCAGCAGTTTCGGCACTGAAGCTTTCTTT. The rearrangement joins TRBV6-5 to TRBJ1-1; D not certain. Germline CDR1 reads MNHEY; CDR2 reads SVGAGI. The CDR3 totals 11 residues. V was cut by 4 bases and J by 4 bases, with 4 bases left in between.

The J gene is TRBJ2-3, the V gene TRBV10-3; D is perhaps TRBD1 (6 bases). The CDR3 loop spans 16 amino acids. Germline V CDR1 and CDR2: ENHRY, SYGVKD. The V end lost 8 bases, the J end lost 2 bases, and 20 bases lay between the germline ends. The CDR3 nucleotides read TGTGCCATCCCCCTGGACAGCGCGCCCATCACAGATACGCAGTATTTT. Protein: CAIPLDSAPITDTQYF.

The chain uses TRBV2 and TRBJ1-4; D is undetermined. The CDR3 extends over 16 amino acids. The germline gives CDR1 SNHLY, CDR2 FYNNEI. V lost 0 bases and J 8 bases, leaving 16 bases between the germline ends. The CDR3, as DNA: TGTGCCAGCAGTGAAGCGAAATATGGGAAAGGGGAAAAACTGTTTTTT. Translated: CASSEAKYGKGEKLFF.

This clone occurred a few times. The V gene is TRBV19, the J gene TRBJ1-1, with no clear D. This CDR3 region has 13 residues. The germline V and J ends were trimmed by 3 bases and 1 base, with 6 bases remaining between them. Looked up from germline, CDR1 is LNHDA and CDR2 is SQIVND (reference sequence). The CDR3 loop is CASSISENTEAFF. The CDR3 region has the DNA TGTGCCAGTAGTATTTCGGAGAACACTGAAGCTTTCTTT. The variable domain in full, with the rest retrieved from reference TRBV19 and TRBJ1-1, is DGGITQSPKYLFRKEGQNVTLSCEQNLNHDAMYWYRQDPGQGLRLIYYSQIVNDFQKGDIAEGYSVSREKKESFPLTVTSAQKNPTAFYLCASSISENTEAFFGQGTRLTVV.

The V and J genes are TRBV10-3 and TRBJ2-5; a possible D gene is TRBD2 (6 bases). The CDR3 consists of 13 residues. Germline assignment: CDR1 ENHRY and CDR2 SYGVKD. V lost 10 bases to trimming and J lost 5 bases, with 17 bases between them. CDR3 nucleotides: TGTGCCAGTACGGGACTCCCTAGGGAGACCCAGTACTTC. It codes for CASTGLPRETQYF.

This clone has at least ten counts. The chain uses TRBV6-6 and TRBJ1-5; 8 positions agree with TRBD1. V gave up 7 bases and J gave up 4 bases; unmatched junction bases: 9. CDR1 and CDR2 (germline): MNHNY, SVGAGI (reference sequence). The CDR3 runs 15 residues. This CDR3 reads CASTKSDRGNQPQHF. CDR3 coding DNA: TGTGCCAGCACCAAATCCGACAGGGGTAATCAGCCCCAGCATTTT.

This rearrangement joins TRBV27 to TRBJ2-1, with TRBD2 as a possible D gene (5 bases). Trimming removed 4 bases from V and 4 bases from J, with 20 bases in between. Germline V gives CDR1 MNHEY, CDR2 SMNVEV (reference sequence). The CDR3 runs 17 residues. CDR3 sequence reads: CASSYGKPGERYNEQFF. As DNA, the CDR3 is TGTGCCAGCAGTTACGGGAAGCCGGGTGAACGTTACAATGAGCAGTTCTTC.

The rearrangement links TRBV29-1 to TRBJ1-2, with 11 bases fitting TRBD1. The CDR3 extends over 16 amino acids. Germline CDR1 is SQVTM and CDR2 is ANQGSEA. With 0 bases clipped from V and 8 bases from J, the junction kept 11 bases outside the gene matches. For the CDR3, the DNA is TGCAGCGTTGAAGATCGTCTAGGACAGGGGGCTGGCGGCTACACCTTC. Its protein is CSVEDRLGQGAGGYTF.

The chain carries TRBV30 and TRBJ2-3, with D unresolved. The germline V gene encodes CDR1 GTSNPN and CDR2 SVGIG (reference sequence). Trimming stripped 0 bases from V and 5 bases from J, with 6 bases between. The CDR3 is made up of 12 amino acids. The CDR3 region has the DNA TGTGCCTGGAGTGTACCGGGAGATACGCAGTATTTT. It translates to CAWSVPGDTQYF. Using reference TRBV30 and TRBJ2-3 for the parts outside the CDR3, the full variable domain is SQTIHQWPATLVQPVGSPLSLECTVEGTSNPNLYWYRQAAGRGLQLLFYSVGIGQISSEVPQNLSASRPQDRQFILSSKKLLLSDSGFYLCAWSVPGDTQYFGPGTRLTVL.

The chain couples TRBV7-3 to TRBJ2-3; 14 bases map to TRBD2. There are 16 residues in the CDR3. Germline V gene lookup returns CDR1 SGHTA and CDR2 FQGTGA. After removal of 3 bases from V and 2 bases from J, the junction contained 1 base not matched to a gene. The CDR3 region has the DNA TGTGCCAGCAGCTTGGGACTAGCGGGGGCCACAGATACGCAGTATTTT. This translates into CASSLGLAGATDTQYF. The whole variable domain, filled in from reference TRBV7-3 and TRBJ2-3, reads GAGVSQTPSNKVTEKGKYVELRCDPISGHTALYWYRQSLGQGPEFLIYFQGTGAADDSGLPNDRFFAVRPEGSVSTLKIQRTERGDSAVYLCASSLGLAGATDTQYFGPGTRLTVL.

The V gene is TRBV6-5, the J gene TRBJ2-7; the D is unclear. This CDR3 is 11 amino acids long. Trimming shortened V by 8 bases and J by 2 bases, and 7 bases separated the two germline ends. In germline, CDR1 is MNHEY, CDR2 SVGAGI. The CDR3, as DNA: TGTGCCAGCGGCCCTACCTACGAGCAGTACTTC. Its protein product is CASGPTYEQYF.

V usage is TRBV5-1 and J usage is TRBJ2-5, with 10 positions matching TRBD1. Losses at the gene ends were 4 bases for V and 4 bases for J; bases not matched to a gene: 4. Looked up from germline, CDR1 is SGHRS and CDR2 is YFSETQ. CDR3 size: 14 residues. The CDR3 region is CASSPRTGGETQYF. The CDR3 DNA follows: TGCGCCAGCAGCCCCCGGACAGGGGGAGAGACCCAGTACTTC.

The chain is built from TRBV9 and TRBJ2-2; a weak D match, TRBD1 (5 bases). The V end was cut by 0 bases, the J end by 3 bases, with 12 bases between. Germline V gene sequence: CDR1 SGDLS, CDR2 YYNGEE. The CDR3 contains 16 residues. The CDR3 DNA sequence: TGTGCCAGCAGCGTAGAGGGGTCAGTGGACACCGGGGAGCTGTTTTTT. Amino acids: CASSVEGSVDTGELFF.

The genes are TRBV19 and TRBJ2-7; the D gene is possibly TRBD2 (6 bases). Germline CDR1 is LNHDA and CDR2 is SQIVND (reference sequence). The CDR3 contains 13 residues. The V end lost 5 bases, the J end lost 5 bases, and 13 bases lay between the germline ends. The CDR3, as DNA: TGTGCCAGTAGTGCGGGACTGAGCGACGAGCAGTACTTC. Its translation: CASSAGLSDEQYF.

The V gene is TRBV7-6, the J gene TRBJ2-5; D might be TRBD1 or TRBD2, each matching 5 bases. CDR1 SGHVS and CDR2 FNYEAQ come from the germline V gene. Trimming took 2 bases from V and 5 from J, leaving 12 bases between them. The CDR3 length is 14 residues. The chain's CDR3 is CASSLLGVVETQYF. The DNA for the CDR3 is TGTGCCAGCAGCTTACTGGGGGTGGTGGAGACCCAGTACTTC.

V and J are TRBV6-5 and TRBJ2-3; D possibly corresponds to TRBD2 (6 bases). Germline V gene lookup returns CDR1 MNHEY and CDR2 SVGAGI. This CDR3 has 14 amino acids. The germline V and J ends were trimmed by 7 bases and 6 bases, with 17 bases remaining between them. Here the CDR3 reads CASTPPGEVDTQYF. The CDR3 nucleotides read TGTGCCAGCACCCCGCCTGGGGAGGTGGATACGCAGTATTTT.

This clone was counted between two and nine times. In DNA form, the CDR3 reads TGTGCCAGCAGCTCTACAGGGGCCGGGGAGCTGTTTTTT. This gives the protein CASSSTGAGELFF. The chain combines TRBV7-9 with TRBJ2-2; TRBD1 agrees at 7 bases. Losses at the gene ends were 4 bases for V and 6 bases for J; bases not matched to a gene: 2. The length of the CDR3 is 13 residues. Per the germline V gene, CDR1 is SEHNR and CDR2 is FQNEAQ (reference sequence).

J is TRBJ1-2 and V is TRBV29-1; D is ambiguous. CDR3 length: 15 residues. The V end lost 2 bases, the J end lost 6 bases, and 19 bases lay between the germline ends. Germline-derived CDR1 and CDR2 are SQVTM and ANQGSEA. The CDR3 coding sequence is TGCAGCGTTGAAAAGGAGCCCGGGTTTTTGGATGGCTACACCTTC. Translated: CSVEKEPGFLDGYTF.

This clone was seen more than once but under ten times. CDR3 loop: CASSQDRDYYGYTF. CDR3 in DNA: TGCGCCAGCAGCCAAGATCGGGATTACTATGGCTACACCTTC. The V call is TRBV4-3, the J call TRBJ1-2; D unclear. Germline V lookup: CDR1 LGHNA, CDR2 YSLEER. The CDR3 is made up of 14 amino acids. Trimming cost V 0 bases and J 3 bases, with 8 bases left between them.